This T cell receptor (beta chain) was profiled in a study of T cells in Graves' hyperthyroidism and ophthalmopathy. The overall study: Peripheral blood collection took place at initial diagnosis, before any treatment. Whole-study results and caveats: Most expanded thyroid clonotypes above 0.001 recurred in blood.

Germline V gives CDR1 LNHDA, CDR2 SQIVND (reference sequence). The CDR3 extends over 13 amino acids. Researchers took RNA transcripts and amplified the TCR beta CDR3 regions from them. HTBI primers were used for first-round RT-PCR of the TCR CDR3. TCRdb re-called the multiplex PCR reads through MiXCR, storing one row per CDR3 protein. The sample carries 350,000 to 400,000 distinct CDR3 sequences, under 20% recorded once. This clonotype was seen many times. The target antigen is unknown. The germline gene is not matched at one end of the junction; a read error may be the cause. Sequencing was done on a sample of blood. The genes are TRBV19 and TRBJ1-2; D ambiguous. The clonotype was recovered from a woman between 18 and 30 years old with Graves' hyperthyroidism. Written as DNA, the CDR3 is TGTGCCCGTAGTATCTGGCCAAGGAGGGGCTACACCTTC. Encoded protein: CARSIWPRRGYTF.